This record looks at one T cell receptor beta chain sequence and its context. In this sample, this clonotype turned up many times. Its antigen is still unknown. Base qualities were left out, and no much larger clone turns up one base away. From the germline V gene (reference sequence), CDR1 is LNHDA and CDR2 is SQIVND. The CDR3 runs 17 amino acids, cysteine and phenylalanine included. Only the CDR3 DNA stays, 51 bases, in frame from base 1. The trim is 5 bases for V and 4 bases for J, with a gap of 21 bases between the germline ends. Lymph node samples came from the axillary draining lymph nodes of breast cancer patients. These data belong to a study of breast tumors, draining lymph nodes, adjacent tissues (dated by TCRdb to the mid-2010s). About the investigation overall: TCR beta repertoires were compared across tumor, adjacent nontumor tissue and axillary lymph nodes obtained from breast cancer patients. The study aimed to assess the relationships and possible T-cell exchange between tumor, surrounding tissue and draining lymph node repertoires in human breast cancer.

The listed sequencing device is Illumina HiSeq 2000. Multiplex PCR amplification was used to generate the TCR beta chain libraries. High-throughput sequencing was used to analyze the amplified TCR beta chain products. TCRdb reran the public reads through fastp at Q25 and MiXCR, keeping productive beta chains. Rows are combined by CDR3 protein, so each entry shows the most common genes and DNA. The sample includes under 250,000 distinct CDR3 sequences, with roughly 32% observed a single time. The top ten clones comprise 1.3% to 1.5% of the sample. Beyond this particular receptor, the publication reports: Tumor and nontumor tissue repertoires were significantly more similar in luminal-like than in basal-like breast cancer. The data were considered consistent with most tumor T cells being derived from the lymph node and subsequently expanding within tumor tissue. The conclusion that tumor T cells originate in lymph nodes was framed as consistent with a hypothesis rather than directly demonstrated. Tumor T-cell repertoires showed less diversity than lymph node repertoires and more diversity than nontumor tissue repertoires, and tumor T-cell repertoires showed preferential V and J gene usage.

Recombination joined TRBV19 with TRBJ1-3; a tentative D call is TRBD1 (6 bases match). The sample was axillary lymph node tissue. This receptor was taken from a female donor with breast cancer. Some clones in this sample may be carry-over from other donors' samples. The nucleotide sequence reads as follows: TGTGCCAGTAGTGGTGCTCTTCGTGGACAGCCAGGAAACACCATATATTTT. This codes for CASSGALRGQPGNTIYF. The reference TRBV19 and TRBJ1-3 proteins fill in what lies around the CDR3, so the full variable domain reads DGGITQSPKYLFRKEGQNVTLSCEQNLNHDAMYWYRQDPGQGLRLIYYSQIVNDFQKGDIAEGYSVSREKKESFPLTVTSAQKNPTAFYLCASSGALRGQPGNTIYFGEGSWLTVV.